These 18 T cell receptor beta chains were all obtained from the same sample, sequenced in a study of cytomegalovirus exposure and HLA in healthy donors. The PCR ran on 60 Vbeta and 13 Jbeta primers. Sequenced by immunoSEQ multiplex PCR; TCRdb stores in-frame clones only, minus some. The sample consists of around 92,000 clones, 60% to 75% of them appearing once. Source material: PBMCs. The receptors come from a woman in her seventies in good health and CMV-seropositive.

The chain combines TRBV30 with TRBJ1-4; D gene uncertain. Per germline, CDR1 GTSNPN and CDR2 SVGIG (reference sequence). The CDR3 totals 15 residues. The V end lost 2 bases, the J end lost 0 bases, and 10 bases lay between the germline ends. The CDR3 nucleotides read TGTGCCTGGAGTTGGCAGAGCGCAACTAATGAAAAACTGTTTTTT. Protein sequence: CAWSWQSATNEKLFF. Looking up the rest from reference TRBV30 and TRBJ1-4 gives the full variable domain: SQTIHQWPATLVQPVGSPLSLECTVEGTSNPNLYWYRQAAGRGLQLLFYSVGIGQISSEVPQNLSASRPQDRQFILSSKKLLLSDSGFYLCAWSWQSATNEKLFFGSGTQLSVL.

The chain recombines TRBV19 with TRBJ1-4, with D unresolved. The V and J ends lost 4 bases and 7 bases respectively, with 7 bases between them. CDR3 length: 12 residues. Germline V CDR1 and CDR2: LNHDA, SQIVND (reference sequence). The CDR3 nucleotides are TGTGCCAGTAGTAGAGGTAGTGAAAAACTGTTTTTT. Translated: CASSRGSEKLFF. Filled out from reference TRBV19 and TRBJ1-4, the complete variable domain reads DGGITQSPKYLFRKEGQNVTLSCEQNLNHDAMYWYRQDPGQGLRLIYYSQIVNDFQKGDIAEGYSVSREKKESFPLTVTSAQKNPTAFYLCASSRGSEKLFFGSGTQLSVL.

The chain links TRBV6-1 to TRBJ1-1; D gene unclear. Germline values: CDR1 MNHNS, CDR2 SASEGT. CDR3 length: 12 amino acids. V lost 6 bases, J lost 4 bases, and 9 bases lay in between. The DNA for the CDR3 is TGTGCCAGCAGAGACGGGATCACTGAAGCTTTCTTT. Its protein product is CASRDGITEAFF.

V gene TRBV28 combines with J gene TRBJ2-7; tentatively, D is TRBD1 (5 bases). The V gene lost 2 bases and the J gene lost 1 base, with 18 bases spanning the gap. CDR3 length equals 17 residues. The germline V gene has CDR1 MDHEN and CDR2 SYDVKM. This CDR3 reads CASSLLSTVPRSYEQYF. In DNA, the CDR3 is TGTGCCAGCAGTTTACTATCGACAGTTCCCAGATCCTACGAGCAGTACTTC.

As to this clone: At one end, the junction sequence differs from germline, possibly due to a read error. The chain has TRBV7-7 and TRBJ2-5; 13 nucleotides match TRBD2. The germline gives CDR1 SSHAT, CDR2 FNYEAQ (reference sequence). The CDR3 length is 16 residues. For the CDR3, the DNA is TGTGCTAGCAGCTTGGTACTAGCGGGAGGGCGGGAGACCCAGTACTTC. It yields the protein CASSLVLAGGRETQYF.

The chain uses TRBV7-3 and TRBJ2-1; the D gene is possibly TRBD1 (5 bases). V was cut by 6 bases and J by 4 bases, with 13 bases left in between. The germline V gene has CDR1 SGHTA and CDR2 FQGTGA. The CDR3 is made up of 14 amino acids. The CDR3 loop is CASSPSQGYNEQFF. CDR3 bases: TGTGCCAGCAGTCCTTCTCAGGGATACAATGAGCAGTTCTTC.

The rearrangement uses TRBV7-3 and TRBJ2-1; D is possibly TRBD2 (5 bases). This CDR3 has 11 amino acids. Between the trimmed V and J ends, which lost 4 bases and 8 bases, there was a span of 6 bases. Germline CDR1 reads SGHTA; CDR2 reads FQGTGA. CDR3: CASSSGDEQFF. The CDR3 region has the DNA TGTGCCAGCAGCTCCGGGGATGAGCAGTTCTTC.

The chain couples TRBV6-1 to TRBJ2-3; a possible D gene is TRBD1 (6 bases). CDR1 is MNHNS, CDR2 SASEGT, per germline. The V end was cut by 7 bases, the J end by 0 bases, with 14 bases between. The CDR3 totals 15 residues. In DNA form, the CDR3 reads TGTGCCAGCAACCAGGGGTCCGCTAGCACAGATACGCAGTATTTT. Its protein product is CASNQGSASTDTQYF.

This clone occurred a few times. The genes are TRBV5-8 and TRBJ2-1, with 10 bases that match TRBD2. The V segment lost 0 bases and the J segment 8 bases; nucleotides outside the gene matches: 2. The V gene's germline CDR1 is SGHTS and CDR2 YDEGEE. The CDR3 has 14 residues. Here the CDR3 reads CASSLGLAGYEQFF. The CDR3 nucleotides are TGTGCCAGCAGCTTGGGACTAGCGGGCTATGAGCAGTTCTTC.

In this sample, this clone turned up once. This rearrangement joins TRBV18 to TRBJ2-3, with a weak D call TRBD2 (5 bases). Germline CDR1 reads KGHSH; CDR2 reads LQKENI. Trimming stripped 0 bases from V and 3 bases from J, with 10 bases between. This CDR3 region has 15 residues. The CDR3 sequence: CASSPPVRGTDTQYF. DNA of the CDR3: TGTGCCAGCTCACCACCGGTCCGGGGAACAGATACGCAGTATTTT. Full variable domain (rest looked up from reference TRBV18 and TRBJ2-3): NAGVMQNPRHLVRRRGQEARLRCSPMKGHSHVYWYRQLPEEGLKFMVYLQKENIIDESGMPKERFSAEFPKEGPSILRIQQVVRGDSAAYFCASSPPVRGTDTQYFGPGTRLTVL.

The J gene is TRBJ2-4, the V gene TRBV27, with TRBD1 matching 7 bases. This CDR3 contains 15 residues. CDR1 and CDR2 (germline): MNHEY, SMNVEV (reference sequence). With 4 bases clipped from V and 0 bases from J, the junction kept 3 bases outside the gene matches. The CDR3: CASSSGQVAKNIQYF. CDR3 DNA: TGTGCCAGCAGTTCTGGACAGGTAGCCAAAAACATTCAGTACTTC.

The chain couples TRBV4-3 to TRBJ2-7, with a weak D call TRBD2 (5 bases). The CDR3 sequence is 15 residues long. Per the germline V gene, CDR1 is LGHNA and CDR2 is YSLEER. Trimming took 3 bases from V and 2 from J, leaving 14 bases between them. The DNA for the CDR3 is TGCGCCAGCAGCCAGGACCGGGATAGAACCTACGAGCAGTACTTC. The encoded protein is CASSQDRDRTYEQYF.

The chain has TRBV28 and TRBJ1-1; 7 nucleotides align to TRBD1. CDR1 and CDR2 from the germline V gene are MDHEN and SYDVKM. The ends lost 5 bases at V and 5 bases at J; junction bases unmatched: 11. This CDR3 spans 15 amino acids. The CDR3 bases are TGTGCCAGCAGTACGCCAGGGGGAGGTCGGACTGAAGCTTTCTTT. Its translation is CASSTPGGGRTEAFF.

The chain links TRBV7-9 to TRBJ2-2; the match to TRBD2 covers 13 bases. Trimming cost V 5 bases and J 5 bases; bases outside gene matches: 8. Germline CDR1 is SEHNR and CDR2 is FQNEAQ (reference sequence). The CDR3 runs 17 residues. In nucleotides, the CDR3 is TGTGCCAGCAGCAAAGGACTAGCGGGAGTTGGAACCGGGGAGCTGTTTTTT. Translating it yields CASSKGLAGVGTGELFF.

V is TRBV6-5 and J is TRBJ2-7, with 9 bases lining up with TRBD1. Germline-derived CDR1 and CDR2 are MNHEY and SVGAGI. The CDR3 totals 15 residues. V was pared by 2 bases and J by 5 bases, with 7 bases of the junction left unmatched. CDR3 coding DNA: TGTGCCAGCAGTTACACACAGGGGGCGTCAAACGAGCAGTACTTC. Translated, it gives CASSYTQGASNEQYF.

The chain has TRBV18 and TRBJ2-3; D is unresolved. The V end lost 2 bases, the J end lost 0 bases, and 9 bases lay between the germline ends. The CDR3 length is 15 residues. Looked up from germline, CDR1 is KGHSH and CDR2 is LQKENI. CDR3 sequence: CASSPGGTSTDTQYF. CDR3 nucleotides: TGTGCCAGCTCACCAGGCGGAACAAGCACAGATACGCAGTATTTT.

V and J are TRBV6-1 and TRBJ2-7; the match to TRBD1 covers 8 bases. Germline V lookup: CDR1 MNHNS, CDR2 SASEGT. V shed 6 bases, J shed 3 bases, and the junction held 4 bases outside the gene matches. This CDR3 spans 13 amino acids. CDR3 nucleotide sequence: TGTGCCAGCAGGCCGGGACAGGACTACGAGCAGTACTTC. It is translated as CASRPGQDYEQYF.

This rearrangement joins TRBV27 to TRBJ1-6; D might be TRBD1 (6 bases). V lost 3 bases, J lost 7 bases, and 13 bases lay in between. The CDR3 has 15 residues. Germline CDR1 is MNHEY and CDR2 is SMNVEV (reference sequence). This CDR3 is CASSFLGGGNSPLHF. CDR3 bases: TGTGCCAGCAGTTTTCTGGGAGGGGGAAATTCACCCCTCCACTTT.